The next 30 T cell receptor beta chains were all read from a single sample in a study of blood T cell repertoires in COVID-19. Assay: immunoSEQ multiplex PCR; the TCRdb copy retains only in-frame clones and omits some. The repertoire holds 93,000 or so clones, with roughly nine tenths as singletons. Sequencing input: peripheral blood. All receptors derive from a woman aged 55-70 years with acute or convalescent COVID-19.

The chain links TRBV5-1 to TRBJ1-6, with D possibly matching TRBD1 (5 bases). V lost 0 bases and J lost 6, with 7 bases in between. The CDR3 length is 14 residues. The germline CDR1 and CDR2 sequences are SGHRS and YFSETQ. The CDR3 protein is CASSLEQANSPLHF. The CDR3 bases are TGCGCCAGCAGCTTGGAACAGGCTAATTCACCCCTCCACTTT.

The chain carries TRBV24-1 and TRBJ2-1, with 9 bases aligning to TRBD2. The CDR3 runs to 15 residues. Germline V gene lookup returns CDR1 KGHDR and CDR2 SFDVKD. V was clipped by 2 bases and J by 4 bases; unmatched bases: 2. Here the CDR3 reads CATSDSLAGYNEQFF. CDR3 nucleotides: TGTGCCACCAGTGATTCACTAGCGGGTTACAATGAGCAGTTCTTC.

Here the CDR3 DNA reads TGTGCCAGCAGCCCGCAAGGGGCCTCTAGAACCGGGGAGCTGTTTTTT. The encoded protein is CASSPQGASRTGELFF. The V call is TRBV11-2, the J call TRBJ2-2; possible D gene TRBD1, 5 bases. The V end was cut by 5 bases, the J end by 5 bases, with 18 bases between. Per the germline V gene, CDR1 is SGHAT and CDR2 is FQNNGV. This CDR3 is 16 amino acids long.

The chain employs TRBV4-2 and TRBJ2-7; 7 nucleotides match TRBD2. This CDR3 spans 14 amino acids. Trimming removed 0 bases from V and 2 bases from J; junction bases left unmatched: 1. Germline V CDR1 and CDR2: LGHNA, YNFKEQ. As DNA, the CDR3 is TGTGCCAGCAGCCAAGATCTAGCGGCCTACGAGCAGTACGTC. Translation: CASSQDLAAYEQYV.

This clone was detected only once. The chain recombines TRBV4-2 with TRBJ1-3; D uncertain. Trimming took off 0 bases at V and 0 bases at J, with 9 bases between the two ends. The germline V gene has CDR1 LGHNA and CDR2 YNFKEQ. The CDR3 contains 16 residues. The CDR3 DNA sequence: TGTGCCAGCAGCCAAGAAACCGGAGGCTCTGGAAACACCATATATTTT. It codes for CASSQETGGSGNTIYF.

This clone showed up just once. This chain connects TRBV3-1 (or the pseudogene TRBV3-2) to TRBJ2-7, with 8 bases aligning to TRBD1. CDR1 and CDR2 from the germline V gene are LGHDT and YNNKEL (reference sequence). The CDR3 runs to 16 residues. Germline trimming cut 3 bases from V and 2 bases from J; bases unmatched to any gene: 9. CDR3 protein: CASSQDAVDRAYEQYF. CDR3 nucleotide sequence: TGTGCCAGCAGCCAGGACGCCGTGGACAGGGCCTACGAGCAGTACTTC.

The chain employs TRBV6-5 and TRBJ1-4, with D unresolved. CDR3 length equals 15 residues. V was pared by 0 bases and J by 8 bases, with 13 bases between. Germline V gene lookup returns CDR1 MNHEY and CDR2 SVGAGI. The CDR3 sequence: CASSYSPGRTEKLFF. The CDR3 DNA reads TGTGCCAGCAGTTACTCGCCGGGGAGGACGGAAAAACTGTTTTTT.

The genes are TRBV30 and TRBJ2-2; D gene uncertain. Germline V lookup: CDR1 GTSNPN, CDR2 SVGIG (reference sequence). Trimming took 2 bases from V and 6 from J, leaving 13 bases between them. The CDR3 loop spans 14 amino acids. The CDR3 spells CAWSIPTQAGELFF. The CDR3 DNA reads as TGTGCCTGGAGTATCCCGACACAAGCCGGGGAGCTGTTTTTT.

This clone was picked up a small number of times. The chain joins TRBV19 to TRBJ2-1, with D perhaps TRBD2 (6 bases). Looked up from germline, CDR1 is LNHDA and CDR2 is SQIVND (reference sequence). The length of the CDR3 is 15 residues. V lost 1 base, J lost 6 bases, and 13 bases lay in between. The CDR3 spells CASSIGDLASNEQFF. CDR3 coding DNA: TGTGCCAGTAGTATAGGTGATCTAGCGAGCAATGAGCAGTTCTTC.

The chain couples TRBV19 to TRBJ2-1; D is undetermined. The V gene's germline CDR1 is LNHDA and CDR2 SQIVND (reference sequence). The V end lost 6 bases, the J end lost 8 bases, and 20 bases lay between the germline ends. The CDR3 is 15 amino acids. In nucleotides, the CDR3 is TGTGCCAGTAGAATGAGGAGTAGTATCTCGTATGAGCAGTTCTTC. Translated: CASRMRSSISYEQFF.

Regarding this clone: At the DNA level, this CDR3 is encoded by other sequences in the same sample as well. The chain is built from TRBV5-1 and TRBJ2-1; the match to TRBD2 covers 12 bases. V dropped 2 bases and J dropped 7; count of bases not matched to a gene: 1. The CDR3 has 14 amino acids. The germline V gene has CDR1 SGHRS and CDR2 YFSETQ. The CDR3 loop reads CASSLTSGGNEQFF. Written as DNA, the CDR3 is TGCGCCAGCAGCTTAACTAGCGGGGGGAATGAGCAGTTCTTC. Variable domain in full (rest from reference TRBV5-1 and TRBJ2-1): KAGVTQTPRYLIKTRGQQVTLSCSPISGHRSVSWYQQTPGQGLQFLFEYFSETQRNKGNFPGRFSGRQFSNSRSEMNVSTLELGDSALYLCASSLTSGGNEQFFGPGTRLTVL.

V is TRBV6-5 and J is TRBJ1-4; 7 nucleotides align to TRBD1. This CDR3 comprises 13 residues. Trimming removed 6 bases from V and 8 bases from J; junction bases left unmatched: 6. Germline V CDR1 and CDR2: MNHEY, SVGAGI. As DNA, the CDR3 is TGTGCCAGCAGGTTAACCAGGGGGGAAAAACTGTTTTTT. It translates to CASRLTRGEKLFF.

This sequence joins TRBV2 and TRBJ2-2; 7 bases line up with TRBD2. The CDR3 runs to 15 residues. V was pared by 8 bases and J by 6 bases, with 12 bases of the junction left unmatched. The germline V gene encodes CDR1 SNHLY and CDR2 FYNNEI. DNA of the CDR3: TGTGCCAGCCGTTTGGAGCGGGAACGGTCCGGGGAGCTGTTTTTT. Translation gives CASRLERERSGELFF.

V gene TRBV3-1 (or the pseudogene TRBV3-2) combines with J gene TRBJ1-6; D gene uncertain. V dropped 1 base and J dropped 6 bases, with 13 bases sitting between them. The CDR3 sequence is 16 residues long. Germline lookup yields CDR1 LGHDT and CDR2 YNNKEL (reference sequence). CDR3 coding DNA: TGTGCCAGCAGCCAAGGAGGAGGGTTAAGTAATTCACCCCTCCACTTT. Translating it yields CASSQGGGLSNSPLHF.

The J gene is TRBJ1-1, the V gene TRBV27; 10 bases map to TRBD1. V gave up 5 bases and J gave up 10 bases; unmatched junction bases: 7. CDR1 and CDR2 from the germline V gene are MNHEY and SMNVEV (reference sequence). The CDR3 loop spans 13 amino acids. The chain's CDR3 is CASSSPDRGTAFF. DNA of the CDR3: TGTGCCAGCAGTAGCCCGGACAGGGGGACAGCTTTCTTT.

V and J are TRBV4-2 and TRBJ1-4; maybe TRBD1 (6 bases). Looked up from germline, CDR1 is LGHNA and CDR2 is YNFKEQ. The CDR3 runs 16 residues. V was shortened by 3 bases and J by 5 bases, with 16 bases between the two germline ends. CDR3 bases: TGTGCCAGCAGCCAGCCACGGGCAGGGGCCAATGAAAAACTGTTTTTT. Its protein product is CASSQPRAGANEKLFF.

The chain couples TRBV27 to TRBJ1-2, with D possibly TRBD1 on 5 matching bases. V dropped 8 bases and J dropped 2 bases, with 18 bases sitting between them. CDR1 and CDR2 (germline): MNHEY, SMNVEV (reference sequence). The CDR3 loop spans 15 amino acids. The DNA for the CDR3 is TGTGCCAGCCTCCCCGTCCCGACAGTAAACTATGGCTACACCTTC. Translated: CASLPVPTVNYGYTF.

The rearrangement uses TRBV4-1 and TRBJ2-1; the match to TRBD2 covers 8 bases. Unmatched junction bases numbered 9, after V lost 0 bases and J lost 5 bases. The CDR3 has 17 amino acids. Per the germline V gene, CDR1 is MGHRA and CDR2 is YSYEKL. CDR3 protein: CASSQDLNGRANNEQFF. For the CDR3, the DNA is TGCGCCAGCAGCCAAGATTTGAACGGGAGGGCCAACAATGAGCAGTTCTTC.

The V gene is TRBV19, the J gene TRBJ1-3, with a weak D call TRBD1 (5 bases). This CDR3 is 15 amino acids long. The V end was cut by 5 bases, the J end by 0 bases, with 11 bases between. Germline V CDR1 and CDR2: LNHDA, SQIVND (reference sequence). In DNA, the CDR3 is TGTGCCAGTAGTCCACAGGAGCTCTCTGGAAACACCATATATTTT. Its translation is CASSPQELSGNTIYF.

Remarks on this clone: The junction departs from germline at one end; a sequencing error may be responsible. The chain links TRBV5-1 to TRBJ1-2, with 7 bases lining up with TRBD1. From germline, CDR1 is SGHRS and CDR2 YFSETQ. The CDR3 spans 15 residues. CDR3 loop: CASSPPGDSNNGYTF. The CDR3 bases are TGCGCCAGCAGCCCTCCGGGGGACAGTAACAATGGCTACACCTTC.

The J gene is TRBJ2-1, the V gene TRBV14, with 8 bases fitting TRBD2. CDR1 is SGHDN and CDR2 is FVKESK in the germline V gene. V trimming: 4 bases; J trimming: 5 bases; junction bases outside the gene matches: 10. CDR3 length equals 16 residues. CDR3 in DNA: TGTGCCAGCAGCCCTCCGGGACTAGAGATGCACAATGAGCAGTTCTTC. Its translation: CASSPPGLEMHNEQFF.

The CDR3 sequence is CASRPRTVNTEAFF. Here the CDR3 DNA reads TGTGCCAGCCGTCCTAGGACAGTCAACACTGAAGCTTTCTTT. This rearrangement joins TRBV19 to TRBJ1-1, with D possibly being TRBD1 (6 bases). The CDR3 is 14 residues long. The germline gives CDR1 LNHDA, CDR2 SQIVND (reference sequence). V lost 9 bases to trimming and J lost 2 bases, with 16 bases between them.

This clone was seen a single time. This chain links TRBV28 with TRBJ1-1; 10 bases match TRBD1. The CDR3 has 14 residues. V trimming: 3 bases; J trimming: 4 bases; junction bases outside the gene matches: 2. CDR1 and CDR2 (germline): MDHEN, SYDVKM. The CDR3 DNA sequence: TGTGCCAGCAGTTTGACAGGGGGCCTCACTGAAGCTTTCTTT. Protein: CASSLTGGLTEAFF.

This clone appeared once. The rearrangement joins TRBV2 to TRBJ1-6; 10 positions match TRBD1. The CDR3 is made up of 15 amino acids. Germline CDR1 and CDR2: SNHLY and FYNNEI. The V gene end was trimmed by 4 bases and the J gene end by 8 bases; junction bases not matched to a gene: 5. CDR3 nucleotide sequence: TGTGCCAGCAGTGCCGGGACAGGGGTTTATTCACCCCTCCACTTT. Protein: CASSAGTGVYSPLHF.

The rearrangement joins TRBV5-1 to TRBJ1-1; D uncertain. This CDR3 spans 14 amino acids. CDR1 SGHRS and CDR2 YFSETQ come from the germline V gene. V was trimmed by 4 bases and J by 7 bases, leaving 17 bases between them. Here the CDR3 reads CASSEDTRGGEAFF. CDR3 in DNA: TGCGCCAGCAGCGAAGACACCCGGGGAGGTGAAGCTTTCTTT.

The chain uses TRBV10-3 and TRBJ1-5, with D uncertain. Germline V gene lookup returns CDR1 ENHRY and CDR2 SYGVKD. The CDR3 length is 13 residues. Trimming cost V 4 bases and J 5 bases, with 9 bases left between them. This CDR3 is CAISVSEDQPQHF. CDR3 coding DNA: TGTGCCATCAGTGTTAGCGAGGATCAGCCCCAGCATTTT.

This clone was observed a handful of times. CDR3: CAISEEPGTTYNEQFF. CDR3 sequence (DNA): TGTGCCATCAGTGAGGAGCCCGGGACAACCTACAATGAGCAGTTCTTC. V and J are TRBV10-3 and TRBJ2-1; a possible D gene is TRBD1 (6 bases). V lost 2 bases and J lost 2, with 13 bases in between. This CDR3 contains 16 residues. CDR1 is ENHRY and CDR2 is SYGVKD in the germline V gene.

The genes are TRBV28 and TRBJ2-7; D might be TRBD2 (7 bases). Trimming cost V 3 bases and J 0 bases, with 15 bases left between them. Germline CDR1 and CDR2: MDHEN and SYDVKM. The CDR3 has 16 amino acids. The CDR3 DNA reads TGTGCCAGCAGTTTGAGGGGGGGCGCCCGCTCCTACGAGCAGTACTTC. It encodes CASSLRGGARSYEQYF.

This clone was detected only once. The J gene is TRBJ1-2, the V gene TRBV30; 8 bases are a match to TRBD1. This CDR3 has 15 amino acids. The germline V gene has CDR1 GTSNPN and CDR2 SVGIG (reference sequence). V was pared by 0 bases and J by 7 bases, with 10 bases of the junction left unmatched. The CDR3 sequence: CAWSVQWTGRGGYTF. For the CDR3, the DNA is TGTGCCTGGAGTGTACAATGGACAGGGCGCGGTGGCTACACCTTC.

V and J are TRBV3-1 (or the pseudogene TRBV3-2) and TRBJ2-1; 10 bases are shared with TRBD2. The CDR3 spans 15 residues. Germline V gene sequence: CDR1 LGHDT, CDR2 YNNKEL (reference sequence). V shed 4 bases, J shed 4 bases, and the junction held 4 bases outside the gene matches. DNA of the CDR3: TGTGCCAGCAGCCCTATAGCGGGAGGTTACAATGAGCAGTTCTTC. This codes for CASSPIAGGYNEQFF.